Included here is one T cell receptor (beta chain) sequence, with context. These data are taken from a study of cytomegalovirus exposure and HLA in healthy donors. The PCR had 60 Vbeta and 13 Jbeta primers. Clones were read by immunoSEQ multiplex PCR, and TCRdb kept only the in-frame ones, dropping some. The sample holds just over 150,000 clones, roughly 90% seen once. Source material: PBMCs. The receptor comes from a woman aged 18-29 years in good health and CMV-seronegative.

The CDR3 is CASRTSGRTDTQYF. The CDR3 DNA reads TGCGCCAGCAGGACTAGCGGGCGCACAGATACGCAGTATTTT. The J gene is TRBJ2-3, the V gene TRBV5-1; 10 positions agree with TRBD2. CDR1 SGHRS and CDR2 YFSETQ come from the germline V gene. There are 14 residues in the CDR3. V was pared by 5 bases and J by 1 base, with 1 base of the junction left unmatched.